Listed below are T cell receptor beta chains from one sample, sequenced in a study of T cell changes during pregnancy in multiple sclerosis. TCRdb keeps only in-frame clones here, not all; method: immunoSEQ multiplex PCR. The sample shows around 42,000 clones, 90% to 95% of them seen only once. Sequenced material: CD4+ T cells from peripheral blood mononuclear cells, taken before pregnancy. The receptors come from a female donor with multiple sclerosis, enrolled in a pregnancy study. Both conserved end residues are part of each CDR3.

V: TRBV5-5; CDR3: CASSLKAGGSDTQYF
V: TRBV18; CDR3: CASSPLSTGSYEQYF
V: TRBV27; CDR3: CASTFNRGGEQYF
V: TRBV5-5; CDR3: CASRPGGGVYGYTF
V: TRBV25-1; CDR3: CASRPPRTSGGTDTQYF
V: TRBV7-3; CDR3: CASSLRQGLVETF
V: TRBV7-2; CDR3: CASSPDYGYTF
V: TRBV7-3; CDR3: CASSLTGRGSPLHF
V: TRBV11-1; CDR3: CASSLSLGSGARF
V: TRBV4-3; CDR3: CASSQEETTSEAFF
V: TRBV9; CDR3: CASSVRGNTEAFF
V: TRBV6-6; CDR3: CASSSAQGLIEQYF
V: TRBV5-7; CDR3: CASSWKTEPSTDTQYF
V: TRBV7-3; CDR3: CASSLGQMNTEAFF
V: TRBV7-2; CDR3: CASSLIRLSEAFF
V: TRBV11-1; CDR3: CASSLDRTPGNTIYF
V: TRBV5-5; CDR3: CASSLGGQGRFGYTF
V: TRBV6-6; CDR3: CASSYLLRGGENIQYF
V: TRBV21-1; CDR3: CASSKGHSYNSPLHF
V: TRBV7-2; CDR3: CASSLQQGARGTLHF
V: TRBV4-1; CDR3: CASSQDMAGKSNYGYTF
V: TRBV2; CDR3: CASKPRVGYNSPLHF
V: TRBV2; CDR3: CASKGGLERGVNEQFF
V: TRBV18; CDR3: CASSPGWGRLNGYTF
V: TRBV19; CDR3: CASGDRGFNSPLHF
V: TRBV7-2; CDR3: CASSTPPGGRGNTIYF
V: TRBV2; CDR3: CASSDLVYGTGELFF
V: TRBV6-5; CDR3: CASTKDREHYGYTF
V: TRBV12-5; CDR3: CASGLPGTGRYTEAFF
V: TRBV2; CDR3: CASSSEVNTEAFF
V: TRBV9; CDR3: CASSPTGTLNTEAFF
V: TRBV5-4; CDR3: CASRNGTRRETQYF
V: TRBV18; CDR3: CASSPRSGQGAMNTEAFF
V: TRBV18; CDR3: CASSPDTGASNYGYTF
V: TRBV7-6; CDR3: CASSLTPGQGQETQYF
V: TRBV19; CDR3: CASSIGGTLVGFYEQYF
V: TRBV21-1; CDR3: CASNQKDRDSYEQYF
V: TRBV2; CDR3: CASSETGVARGYTF
V: TRBV21-1; CDR3: CASSNVRDRGSVRDEQYF
V: TRBV5-6; CDR3: CASSLNGQGGGYTF
V: TRBV10-3; CDR3: CAIKRMEDTEAFF
V: TRBV2; CDR3: CASGGADTGELFF
V: TRBV15; CDR3: CATSSRTGLNYGYTF
V: TRBV19; CDR3: CASSTRRQGSGYEQYF
V: TRBV4-3; CDR3: CASSHGLEAETQYF
V: TRBV2; CDR3: CASSVTPAIQPQHF
V: TRBV5-4; CDR3: CASSLKTSGNEKLFF
V: TRBV9; CDR3: CASSVTSGASTDTQYF
V: TRBV4-3; CDR3: CASSQDLGRGSPLHF
V: TRBV7-2; CDR3: CASSLGGLLTEAFF
V: TRBV27; CDR3: CASSYFGTAGIFNSPLHF
V: TRBV6-6; CDR3: CASKQGAQTGELFF
V: TRBV7-7; CDR3: CASSFGGAETDTQYF